This T cell receptor (beta chain) was profiled in a study of regulatory T cells in long-lasting Graves disease. Sample time point: newly diagnosed GD, antithyroid drugs for less than 3 months. Generation of the TCR library employed RNA extracted from PBMCs. Sequencing libraries for TCR beta were prepared with iRepertoire HTBI primers and Arm-PCR of CDR3 regions. MiXCR was run by TCRdb on the multiplex PCR reads, yielding one entry per CDR3 protein. Among roughly 520,000 distinct CDR3 sequences listed, around 13% were seen once. Study-level points and caveats: TCR diversity in persistent Graves' patients was below that of newly diagnosed ones.

This clonotype was detected many times. Its antigen remains unknown. The CDR3 covers 11 residues. The V and J ends lost 4 bases and 5 bases respectively, with 3 bases between them. Germline CDR1 is ENHRY and CDR2 is SYGVKD. This sample was shared with a second study, whose subject was T cells in Graves' hyperthyroidism and ophthalmopathy. That report notes: Among the patients, aged 18 to 65, hyperthyroidism was newly diagnosed and had lasted under 2 months. Primed by the HTBI set, a first-round RT-PCR was run on the TCR CDR3. Researchers report that a 13 V-J model separated ophthalmopathy from stable hyperthyroidism.

The chain uses TRBV10-3 and TRBJ2-1; D remains ambiguous. This receptor was obtained from a woman aged 25-40 years with Graves disease. The sample here was peripheral blood mononuclear cells (PBMCs), taken at new diagnosis, from a patient treated with antithyroid drugs. CDR3 sequence: CAISGDNEQFF. CDR3 nucleotide sequence: TGTGCCATCAGTGGGGACAATGAGCAGTTCTTC.